This T cell receptor (beta chain) was profiled in a study of cytomegalovirus exposure and HLA in healthy donors. Study information: Among the roughly 400 donors who were genotyped, roughly 85% fell in the genetic ancestry cluster that is associated with self-reported Caucasian donors.

This clone was seen more than once but under ten times. Its specificity is unknown. PCR primers comprised 60 Vbeta and 13 Jbeta primers. Clones were read by immunoSEQ multiplex PCR, and TCRdb kept only the in-frame ones, dropping some. The sample includes some 110,000 clones, more than 60% of them seen just once. Whole-study results and caveats: Despite most TCR sequences being rare, some public TCRs occurred in many donors.

The CDR3 spans 12 residues. Germline lookup yields CDR1 SGHVS and CDR2 FNYEAQ. Trimming pared 2 bases from V and 9 bases from J, leaving 8 bases between. The sequence was obtained from a woman between 50 and 59 years old in good health and CMV-seropositive. The sequencing input was PBMCs. V usage is TRBV7-6 and J usage is TRBJ1-5, with D possibly matching TRBD1 (5 bases). The CDR3 DNA follows: TGTGCCAGCAGCTTAATTCAGGGGCCCCAGCATTTT. This encodes CASSLIQGPQHF.